This is a list of T cell receptor beta chains from one sample in a study of cytomegalovirus exposure and HLA in healthy donors. Sequencing was performed with immunoSEQ multiplex PCR; in TCRdb, only in-frame clones are kept and a portion is missing. The sample holds about 130,000 clones, around 70% seen once. Sequences were obtained from PBMCs. The receptors were sampled from a middle-aged man in good health and CMV-seropositive. CDR3s include the opening cysteine and the closing phenylalanine or tryptophan. A D gene is named only where the DNA matches it firmly.

.	TRBV27	TRBJ2-6	CASRSAGVNVLTF
.	TRBV7-2	TRBJ1-5	CASSKITGMNQPQHF
TRBD1	TRBV5-1	TRBJ2-2	CASSLRVGTGDTGELFF
TRBD2	TRBV15	TRBJ2-7	CATSRDKGTASGSYEQYF
.	TRBV4-2	TRBJ2-6	CASSQASTSGANVLTF
.	TRBV30	TRBJ1-5	CAWRDRRYSNQPQHF
.	TRBV28	TRBJ2-7	CASSLVGLRGYEQYF
.	TRBV27	TRBJ2-2	CASRQPQGSAGELFF
TRBD1	TRBV7-6	TRBJ2-7	CASSLLGQGYEQYF
.	TRBV6-5	TRBJ2-3	CASSYGTPPSTDTQYF
TRBD1	TRBV30	TRBJ2-2	CAWSGRGPNTGELFF
.	TRBV5-6	TRBJ1-1	CASSLAGNSRKNTEAFF
TRBD1	TRBV5-4	TRBJ2-7	CASSLRDRGHLEQYF
TRBD1	TRBV7-2	TRBJ2-2	CASSSRQGAPTGELFF
TRBD1	TRBV19	TRBJ2-7	CASRSMTGDSYEQYF
TRBD1	TRBV18	TRBJ2-2	CASSPRDRGATGELFF